The TCR beta chain under discussion was sequenced for a study of blood T cell repertoires in COVID-19. The CDR3 totals 15 residues. The V gene's germline CDR1 is MDHEN and CDR2 SYDVKM. Trimming took 3 bases from V and 7 from J, leaving 13 bases between them. Sequencing was performed with immunoSEQ multiplex PCR; in TCRdb, only in-frame clones are kept and a portion is missing. In the table there are some 120,000 clones, roughly 69% of which are singletons. This clone was observed a few times. The clonotype comes from a woman aged 65 to 85 with acute or convalescent COVID-19. What was sequenced was peripheral blood. V is TRBV28 and J is TRBJ1-6; the D gene is possibly TRBD1 (6 bases). The CDR3 reads CASSLGGQGNSPLHF. The CDR3 nucleotides are TGTGCCAGCAGTTTGGGAGGGCAGGGGAATTCACCCCTCCACTTT.